This TCR beta chain was obtained from a study of shared clonotypes between healthy human individuals. Study-wide results and limits: Lower generation probabilities were found for non-shared clonotypes than for those shared by all four donors. In having few donors, the study represented limited genetic and exposure-history diversity. Across subsets, estimated richness was generally greater for naive than for memory populations.

With regard to this clone: Its target is unknown.

Original processing notes: Because ImmunoSEQ provided only junction sequences with no quality scores, the filtering differed. The repertoire was sequenced with immunoSEQ multiplex PCR; TCRdb's copy has only in-frame clones and lacks some. The DNA was the basis for D and trimming; V, J and clone size are from that table. The sample yields about 1.1 million clones, around three quarters seen once. The TCR was taken from a man aged 18 to 29 in good health. Some clones in this sample may be carry-over from other donors' samples. Sequencing input: memory CD4+ T cells from PBMCs. Subset reported: CD45RA-negative fraction.

Here the CDR3 DNA reads TGTGCCAGCAGTCGGGGGACAGCTAGCAATCAGCCCCAGCATTTT. This encodes CASSRGTASNQPQHF. The chain joins TRBV6-5 to TRBJ1-5; 7 positions match TRBD1. Germline CDR1 and CDR2: MNHEY and SVGAGI. After removal of 5 bases from V and 0 bases from J, the junction contained 4 bases not matched to a gene. This CDR3 has 15 amino acids.